These 27 T cell receptor beta chains came from one sample sequenced in a study of identical twins. TCRdb reanalysed the 5' RACE reads using MiXCR and keeps one entry per CDR3 protein. Of some 300,000 distinct CDR3 sequences in the sample, more than 9% were seen once. The data also belong to a second study, concerning yellow fever vaccine responses in identical twins.

The sample was CD8+ T cells sorted from blood. Every receptor here comes from a woman aged 18 to 35 in good health.

The rearrangement uses TRBV4-1 and TRBJ1-1; the D is unclear. Trimming removed 1 base at V and 3 bases at J, with 9 bases between. CDR1 is MGHRA and CDR2 is YSYEKL in the germline V gene. The CDR3 has 14 amino acids. The CDR3 reads CASSQVPAYTEAFF. CDR3 sequence (DNA): TGCGCCAGCAGCCAAGTGCCGGCGTACACTGAAGCTTTCTTT.

In its sample, this clonotype was seen many times. CDR3 loop: CASSQLAGGSYNEQFF. The DNA for the CDR3 is TGCGCCAGCAGCCAGTTAGCGGGAGGCTCCTACAATGAGCAGTTCTTC. This sequence joins TRBV4-1 and TRBJ2-1; 10 nucleotides align to TRBD2. The V segment lost 3 bases and the J segment 0 bases; nucleotides outside the gene matches: 2. Germline V CDR1 and CDR2: MGHRA, YSYEKL. There are 16 residues in the CDR3.

V and J are TRBV28 and TRBJ2-2; no definite D call. CDR1 and CDR2 from the germline V gene are MDHEN and SYDVKM. V lost 5 bases and J lost 4, with 8 bases in between. The length of the CDR3 is 13 residues. CDR3 sequence reads: CASSTPTTGELFF. The CDR3 DNA reads as TGTGCCAGCAGTACCCCCACCACCGGGGAGCTGTTTTTT.

This clonotype was seen a few times. CDR3 DNA: TGTGCCAGTAGTACGGGGACTAGCGGGAACAATGAGCAGTTCTTC. Residues: CASSTGTSGNNEQFF. The V call is TRBV19, the J call TRBJ2-1, with TRBD2 matching 13 bases. The germline CDR1 and CDR2 sequences are LNHDA and SQIVND (reference sequence). J lost 5 bases, V lost 4 bases, and 2 bases had no gene match. This CDR3 has 15 amino acids.

This clonotype was picked up many times. This chain uses TRBV5-6 with TRBJ2-7, with TRBD1 matching 8 bases. Germline V lookup: CDR1 SGHDT, CDR2 YYEEEE. V shed 2 bases and J 3 bases; nucleotides not matched to a gene: 13. The CDR3 consists of 17 residues. The CDR3 coding sequence is TGTGCCAGCAGCTTTCACCCATTCGGGACAGGAATCTACGAGCAGTACGTC. This encodes CASSFHPFGTGIYEQYV.

This rearrangement joins TRBV4-1 to TRBJ2-2; D remains ambiguous. This CDR3 is built from 13 residues. Trimming shortened V by 4 bases and J by 4 bases, and 7 bases separated the two germline ends. From germline, CDR1 is MGHRA and CDR2 YSYEKL. CDR3 bases: TGCGCCAGCAGCCGGTCGGTCACCGGGGAGCTGTTTTTT. Protein: CASSRSVTGELFF.

This clonotype was detected a few times. The CDR3 DNA reads TGTGCCAGCAGTACCCCCCCGGGACAGTCCTCCTACGAGCAGTACGTC. Protein sequence: CASSTPPGQSSYEQYV. The V call is TRBV6-7, the J call TRBJ2-7, with TRBD1 matching 7 bases. TRBV6-7 is labeled an ORF, and its function is uncertain. The J segment lost 0 bases and the V segment lost 5 bases, leaving 10 bases of the junction unmatched. The CDR3 is made up of 16 amino acids.

This clonotype was found many times. This chain connects TRBV7-9 to TRBJ2-7; TRBD2 might be the D (6 bases). The germline CDR1 and CDR2 sequences are SEHNR and FQNEAQ (reference sequence). The CDR3 is made up of 15 amino acids. Trimming shortened V by 3 bases and J by 4 bases, and 16 bases separated the two germline ends. Written as DNA, the CDR3 is TGTGCCAGCAGCTTGGATCTAGGCGGGATTTACGAGCAGTACTTC. As protein: CASSLDLGGIYEQYF.

This clonotype appeared many times. The gene calls are TRBV27 and TRBJ1-1; D is uncertain. Trimming shortened V by 2 bases and J by 1 base, and 8 bases separated the two germline ends. From germline, CDR1 is MNHEY and CDR2 SMNVEV (reference sequence). The CDR3 totals 14 residues. CDR3 residues: CASSLGSGNTEAFF. The CDR3 bases are TGTGCCAGCAGTTTAGGGTCAGGGAACACTGAAGCTTTCTTT.

A remark on this clonotype: A read error may explain this, as a much larger clone is one base away. It is likely a read error, because the conserved phenylalanine at the end of the CDR3 is missing. The genes are TRBV20-1 and TRBJ2-7; D is perhaps TRBD1 or TRBD2 (6 bases each). The V gene lost 3 bases and the J gene lost 5 bases, with 11 bases spanning the gap. Per germline, CDR1 DFQATT and CDR2 SNEGSKA (reference sequence). The CDR3 is 12 residues long. Here the CDR3 DNA reads TGCAGTGCTAGGAGGGGGGCCAACGAGCAGTACTCC. Its translation is CSARRGANEQYS.

The sample holds a few counts of this clonotype. The J gene is TRBJ1-3, the V gene TRBV5-4; D is perhaps TRBD1 (5 bases). Germline assignment: CDR1 SGHNT and CDR2 YYREEE (reference sequence). Trimming left V 7 bases short and J 2 bases short, with 10 bases between. The CDR3 totals 13 residues. This CDR3 reads CASEAGPGNTIYF. CDR3 nucleotides: TGTGCCAGCGAGGCGGGACCTGGAAACACCATATATTTT.

The V call is TRBV21-1, the J call TRBJ1-3; the table's D gene call, TRBD1, was not cross checked with the DNA. TRBV21-1 is an annotated pseudogene. CDR3 length: 12 residues. Here the CDR3 reads CARGTPVIAIYF. The DNA of the CDR3 is TGTGCCAGAGGGACGCCAGTTATCGCCATATATTTT.

This chain joins TRBV12-3 or TRBV12-4 and TRBJ2-7; tentatively, D is TRBD1 or TRBD2 (5 bases each). This CDR3 is 15 amino acids long. The V and J ends lost 3 bases and 6 bases respectively, with 18 bases between them. CDR3 coding DNA: TGTGCCAGCAGTTTGAAGGGGTTGGGGGAATTCGAGCAGTACTTC. It yields the protein CASSLKGLGEFEQYF.

This clonotype has just a few counts. V is TRBV7-6 and J is TRBJ2-2, with 8 bases matching TRBD1. The V segment lost 5 bases and the J segment 4 bases; nucleotides outside the gene matches: 6. CDR1 is SGHVS and CDR2 is FNYEAQ in the germline V gene. The CDR3 is made up of 15 amino acids. The CDR3, as DNA: TGTGCCAGCAGCGGCCGGACAGGGTCCACCGGGGAGCTGTTTTTT. This codes for CASSGRTGSTGELFF.

The V and J genes are TRBV2 and TRBJ1-1; 12 positions match TRBD1. The V segment lost 8 bases and the J segment 1 base; nucleotides outside the gene matches: 2. CDR1 is SNHLY and CDR2 is FYNNEI in the germline V gene. CDR3 length equals 14 residues. CDR3 protein: CASRDRGQNTEAFF. DNA of the CDR3: TGTGCCAGCCGGGACAGGGGGCAGAACACTGAAGCTTTCTTT.

At least ten counts were recorded for this clonotype. The CDR3 is CASSLGSKNIQYF. The CDR3 DNA reads as TGTGCCAGCAGTTTGGGCAGCAAAAACATTCAGTACTTC. The V and J genes are TRBV27 and TRBJ2-4; D is unclear. The length of the CDR3 is 13 residues. Deletions cut 3 bases from V and 3 bases from J, with 6 bases between. Looked up from germline, CDR1 is MNHEY and CDR2 is SMNVEV (reference sequence).

This clonotype appeared many times. This chain joins TRBV7-6 and TRBJ1-5; D is unresolved. V lost 5 bases to trimming and J lost 0 bases, with 5 bases between them. CDR1 SGHVS and CDR2 FNYEAQ come from the germline V gene. The CDR3 has 13 residues. CDR3 sequence reads: CASSTNSNQPQHF. In nucleotides, the CDR3 is TGTGCCAGCAGCACTAATAGCAATCAGCCCCAGCATTTT.

This sequence joins TRBV28 and TRBJ2-7; TRBD1 matches 8 bases. J lost 2 bases, V lost 3 bases, and 9 bases had no gene match. The germline V gene encodes CDR1 MDHEN and CDR2 SYDVKM. CDR3 length: 16 residues. The CDR3 region has the DNA TGTGCCAGCAGTTTTGTTGTTGGACAGGGTACCTACGAGCAGTACTTC. Its protein product is CASSFVVGQGTYEQYF.

This clonotype was seen a few times. The chain combines TRBV5-1 with TRBJ2-1; 11 bases map to TRBD2. This CDR3 has 18 amino acids. Germline CDR1 reads SGHRS; CDR2 reads YFSETQ. The V and J ends lost 4 bases and 7 bases, in that order; junction bases with no gene match: 16. The CDR3 here is CASSPWDTGTSGQNEQFF. DNA for the CDR3: TGCGCCAGCAGCCCGTGGGACACCGGGACTAGCGGCCAGAATGAGCAGTTCTTC.

This rearrangement joins TRBV12-3 or TRBV12-4 to TRBJ2-1; a possible D gene is TRBD2 (7 bases). V was clipped by 6 bases and J by 5 bases, with 17 bases between them. This CDR3 has 15 amino acids. The chain's CDR3 is CASSLGGAYHNEQFF. CDR3 nucleotide sequence: TGTGCCAGCAGCCTAGGGGGGGCGTACCACAATGAGCAGTTCTTC.

The chain uses TRBV25-1 and TRBJ2-7, with TRBD2 matching over 7 bases. Looked up from germline, CDR1 is MGHDK and CDR2 is SYGVNS. This CDR3 is built from 13 residues. After removal of 9 bases from V and 1 base from J, the junction contained 6 bases not matched to a gene. In nucleotides, the CDR3 is TGTGCCAGTCGCGCGGGGGAATCCTACGAGCAGTACTTC. Amino acids: CASRAGESYEQYF.

This chain joins TRBV7-8 and TRBJ2-7; no firm D call. The CDR3 is made up of 15 amino acids. Looked up from germline, CDR1 is SGHVS and CDR2 is FQNEAQ. Trimming removed 4 bases from V and 2 bases from J, with 15 bases in between. The CDR3 reads CASSSADKGTYEQYF. CDR3 nucleotide sequence: TGTGCCAGCAGCTCCGCCGACAAGGGAACCTACGAGCAGTACTTC.

This clonotype was seen a few times. The J gene is TRBJ2-7, the V gene TRBV28, with 10 bases fitting TRBD2. There are 14 residues in the CDR3. Unmatched junction bases numbered 4, after V lost 6 bases and J lost 2 bases. Germline V CDR1 and CDR2: MDHEN, SYDVKM. The DNA of the CDR3 is TGTGCCAGCAGAGGAGCGGGAGGGCCCTACGAGCAGTACTTC. Translated, it gives CASRGAGGPYEQYF.

Here the CDR3 DNA reads TGCGCCAGCTCAGGAGCTAGCGGGGGGCCACCCACAGATACGCAGTATTTT. This codes for CASSGASGGPPTDTQYF. The genes are TRBV5-1 and TRBJ2-3; TRBD2 matches at 11 bases. Germline CDR1 and CDR2: SGHRS and YFSETQ. CDR3 length: 17 residues. V lost 7 bases to trimming and J lost 2 bases; unmatched junction nucleotides: 12. Drawing the rest from reference TRBV5-1 and TRBJ2-3, the complete variable domain is KAGVTQTPRYLIKTRGQQVTLSCSPISGHRSVSWYQQTPGQGLQFLFEYFSETQRNKGNFPGRFSGRQFSNSRSEMNVSTLELGDSALYLCASSGASGGPPTDTQYFGPGTRLTVL.

The J gene is TRBJ1-1, the V gene TRBV13; a weak D match, TRBD1 (5 bases). The CDR3 is 13 amino acids. V was cut by 5 bases and J by 5 bases, with 12 bases left in between. Germline CDR1 reads PRHDT; CDR2 reads FYEKMQ (reference sequence). DNA of the CDR3: TGTGCCAGCAGCCGACAGTTTGAGACTGAAGCTTTCTTT. Translating gives CASSRQFETEAFF.

There are many counts of this clonotype. DNA of the CDR3: TGTGCCAGCAGTGCCGGCCGGGAGAATGGTATTTATGAGCAGTTCTTC. Amino acids: CASSAGRENGIYEQFF. The rearrangement links TRBV25-1 to TRBJ2-1; D is possibly TRBD2 (6 bases). Trimming took off 4 bases at V and 8 bases at J, with 21 bases between the two ends. The germline V gene has CDR1 MGHDK and CDR2 SYGVNS. The CDR3 runs to 16 residues.

The DNA of the CDR3 is TGTGCCACCAGTGATCCGAGGGCTAGCGGGGGCACCGGGGAGCTGTTTTTT. Translated: CATSDPRASGGTGELFF. The chain links TRBV24-1 to TRBJ2-2, with 10 bases matching TRBD2. The germline V gene encodes CDR1 KGHDR and CDR2 SFDVKD. The J segment lost 4 bases and the V segment lost 3 bases, leaving 7 bases of the junction unmatched. The CDR3 runs 17 residues.